This T cell receptor beta chain stems from a study of cytomegalovirus exposure and HLA in healthy donors. Concerning this clone: What it recognizes is unknown.

At sampling all donors were nominally healthy, likely with unrecorded immune exposures. Study findings and constraints: Later work showed greater clonal expansion in HLA-associated TCR beta chains than in equally common others.

V was pared by 5 bases and J by 8 bases, with 10 bases between. Germline V gene lookup returns CDR1 MNHEY and CDR2 SMNVEV (reference sequence). The CDR3 spans 12 residues. Primers: 60 Vbeta forward and 13 Jbeta reverse. TCRdb keeps only in-frame clones here, not all; method: immunoSEQ multiplex PCR. The sample gives approximately 200,000 clones, around four fifths of which show up once; around 6.3% is in the top ten. Sequenced: PBMCs. The sequence derives from a woman between 50 and 59 years old in good health and CMV-seropositive. The chain links TRBV27 to TRBJ2-1; D may be TRBD1 (5 bases). The CDR3 protein is CASSNQGDEQFF. In nucleotides, the CDR3 is TGTGCCAGCAGTAACCAGGGTGATGAGCAGTTCTTC.